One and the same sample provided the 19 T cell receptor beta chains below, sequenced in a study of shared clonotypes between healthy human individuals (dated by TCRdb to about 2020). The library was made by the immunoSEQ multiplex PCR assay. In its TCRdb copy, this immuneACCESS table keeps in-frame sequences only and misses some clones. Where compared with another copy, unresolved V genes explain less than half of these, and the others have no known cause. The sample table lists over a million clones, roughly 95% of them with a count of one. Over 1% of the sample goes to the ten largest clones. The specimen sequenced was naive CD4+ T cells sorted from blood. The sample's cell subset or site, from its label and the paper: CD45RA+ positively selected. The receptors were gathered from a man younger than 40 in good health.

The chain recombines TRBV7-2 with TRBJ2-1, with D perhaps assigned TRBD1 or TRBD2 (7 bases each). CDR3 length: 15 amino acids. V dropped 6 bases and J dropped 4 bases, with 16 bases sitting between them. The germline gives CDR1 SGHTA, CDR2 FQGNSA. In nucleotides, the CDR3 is TGTGCCAGCAGACTCAGGGGGGGAGAATACAATGAGCAGTTCTTC. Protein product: CASRLRGGEYNEQFF.

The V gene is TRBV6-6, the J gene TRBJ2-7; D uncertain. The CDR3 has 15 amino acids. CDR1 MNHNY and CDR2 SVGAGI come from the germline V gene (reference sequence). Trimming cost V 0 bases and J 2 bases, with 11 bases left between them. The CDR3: CASSYSTGSPYEQYF. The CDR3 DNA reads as TGTGCCAGCAGTTACTCGACTGGATCTCCCTACGAGCAGTACTTC.

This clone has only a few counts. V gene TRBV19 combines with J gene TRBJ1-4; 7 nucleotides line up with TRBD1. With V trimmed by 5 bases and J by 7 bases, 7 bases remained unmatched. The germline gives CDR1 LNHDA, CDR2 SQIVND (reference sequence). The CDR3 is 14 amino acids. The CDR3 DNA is TGTGCCAGTAGTCCGACAGGGTGGTTTGAAAAACTGTTTTTT. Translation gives CASSPTGWFEKLFF. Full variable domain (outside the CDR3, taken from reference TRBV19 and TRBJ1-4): DGGITQSPKYLFRKEGQNVTLSCEQNLNHDAMYWYRQDPGQGLRLIYYSQIVNDFQKGDIAEGYSVSREKKESFPLTVTSAQKNPTAFYLCASSPTGWFEKLFFGSGTQLSVL.

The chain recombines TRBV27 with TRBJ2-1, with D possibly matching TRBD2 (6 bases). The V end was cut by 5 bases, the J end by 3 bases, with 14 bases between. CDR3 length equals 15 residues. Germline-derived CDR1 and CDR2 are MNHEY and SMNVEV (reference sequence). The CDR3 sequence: CASSISGFSYNEQFF. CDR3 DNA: TGTGCCAGCAGTATTAGCGGCTTTAGCTACAATGAGCAGTTCTTC.

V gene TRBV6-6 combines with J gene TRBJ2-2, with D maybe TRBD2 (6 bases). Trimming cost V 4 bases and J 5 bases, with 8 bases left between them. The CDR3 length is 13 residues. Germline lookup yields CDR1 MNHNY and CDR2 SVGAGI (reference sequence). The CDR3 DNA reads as TGTGCCAGCAGTTCGGGGAGGACCGGGGAGCTGTTTTTT. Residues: CASSSGRTGELFF.

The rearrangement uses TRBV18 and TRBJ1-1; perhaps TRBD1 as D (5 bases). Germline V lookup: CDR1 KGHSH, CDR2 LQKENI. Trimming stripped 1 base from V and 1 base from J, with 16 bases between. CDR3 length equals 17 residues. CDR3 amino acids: CASSPQPHWGGNTEAFF. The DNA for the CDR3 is TGTGCCAGCTCACCACAGCCCCACTGGGGGGGGAACACTGAAGCTTTCTTT.

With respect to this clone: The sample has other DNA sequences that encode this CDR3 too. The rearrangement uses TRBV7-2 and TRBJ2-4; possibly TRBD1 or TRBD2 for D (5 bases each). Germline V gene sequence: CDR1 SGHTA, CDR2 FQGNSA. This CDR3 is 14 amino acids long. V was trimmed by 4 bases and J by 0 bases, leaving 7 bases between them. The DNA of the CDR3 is TGTGCCAGCAGCTCGGGGCTAGCCAAAAACATTCAGTACTTC. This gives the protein CASSSGLAKNIQYF. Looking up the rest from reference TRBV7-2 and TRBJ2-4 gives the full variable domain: GAGVSQSPSNKVTEKGKDVELRCDPISGHTALYWYRQSLGQGLEFLIYFQGNSAPDKSGLPSDRFSAERTGGSVSTLTIQRTQQEDSAVYLCASSSGLAKNIQYFGAGTRLSVL.

The CDR3 here is CASRVEGASEQYF. The CDR3, as DNA: TGTGCCAGTAGGGTGGAGGGGGCGTCTGAGCAGTACTTC. The V and J genes are TRBV19 and TRBJ2-7; the D gene is possibly TRBD1 (7 bases). The germline V gene has CDR1 LNHDA and CDR2 SQIVND (reference sequence). The CDR3 consists of 13 residues. The V end was cut by 6 bases, the J end by 7 bases, with 16 bases between.

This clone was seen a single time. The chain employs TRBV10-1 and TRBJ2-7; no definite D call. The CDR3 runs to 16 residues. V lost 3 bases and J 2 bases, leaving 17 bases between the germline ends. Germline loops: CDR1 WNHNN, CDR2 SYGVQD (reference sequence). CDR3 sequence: CASSEDVGFRPYEQYF. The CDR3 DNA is TGCGCCAGCAGTGAAGATGTGGGTTTTCGACCCTACGAGCAGTACTTC.

As DNA, the CDR3 is TGTGCCAGCAGTGAAGGCAGGGGGCTTGACATTCAGTACTTC. Its translation: CASSEGRGLDIQYF. The chain carries TRBV2 and TRBJ2-4, with 8 bases that match TRBD1. The CDR3 runs to 14 residues. Germline CDR1 reads SNHLY; CDR2 reads FYNNEI. V lost 1 base to trimming and J lost 8 bases; unmatched junction nucleotides: 4.

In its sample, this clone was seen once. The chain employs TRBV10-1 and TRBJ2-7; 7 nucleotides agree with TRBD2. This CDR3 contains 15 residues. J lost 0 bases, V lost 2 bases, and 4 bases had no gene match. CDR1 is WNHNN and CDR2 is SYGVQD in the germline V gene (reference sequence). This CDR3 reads CASSEGRETSYEQYF. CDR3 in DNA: TGCGCCAGCAGTGAGGGGAGGGAAACCTCCTACGAGCAGTACTTC.

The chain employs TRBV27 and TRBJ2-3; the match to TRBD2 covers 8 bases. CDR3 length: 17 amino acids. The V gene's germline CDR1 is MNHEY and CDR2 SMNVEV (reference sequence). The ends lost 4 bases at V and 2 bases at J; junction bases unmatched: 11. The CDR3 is CASSYLAGGLSTDTQYF. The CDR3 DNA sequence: TGTGCCAGCAGTTACCTGGCGGGAGGACTTTCCACAGATACGCAGTATTTT.

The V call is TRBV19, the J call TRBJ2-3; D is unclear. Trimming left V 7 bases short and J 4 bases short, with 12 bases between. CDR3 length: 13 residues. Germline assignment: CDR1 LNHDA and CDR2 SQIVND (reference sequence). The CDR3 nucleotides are TGTGCCAGTACCTCCCACCTAGCAGATACGCAGTATTTT. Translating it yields CASTSHLADTQYF. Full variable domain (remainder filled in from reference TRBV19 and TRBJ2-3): DGGITQSPKYLFRKEGQNVTLSCEQNLNHDAMYWYRQDPGQGLRLIYYSQIVNDFQKGDIAEGYSVSREKKESFPLTVTSAQKNPTAFYLCASTSHLADTQYFGPGTRLTVL.

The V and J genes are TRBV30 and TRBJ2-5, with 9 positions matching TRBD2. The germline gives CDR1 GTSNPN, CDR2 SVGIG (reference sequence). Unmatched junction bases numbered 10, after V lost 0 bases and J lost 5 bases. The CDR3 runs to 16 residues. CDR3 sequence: CAWSVLAGGPGETQYF. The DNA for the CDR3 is TGTGCCTGGAGTGTACTTGCGGGAGGGCCTGGTGAGACCCAGTACTTC.

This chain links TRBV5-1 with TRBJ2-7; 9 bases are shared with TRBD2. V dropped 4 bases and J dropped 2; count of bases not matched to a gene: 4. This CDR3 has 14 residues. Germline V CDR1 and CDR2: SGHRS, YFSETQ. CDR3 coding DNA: TGCGCCAGCAGCCCGGTAGCGGGGGCCTACGAGCAGTACTTC. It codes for CASSPVAGAYEQYF.

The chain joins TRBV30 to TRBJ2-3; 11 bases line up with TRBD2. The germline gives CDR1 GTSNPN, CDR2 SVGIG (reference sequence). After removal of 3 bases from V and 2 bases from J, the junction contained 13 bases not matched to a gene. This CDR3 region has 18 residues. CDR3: CAWRTAEGLAEYTDTQYF. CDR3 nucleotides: TGTGCCTGGAGAACGGCCGAGGGACTAGCGGAATACACAGATACGCAGTATTTT.

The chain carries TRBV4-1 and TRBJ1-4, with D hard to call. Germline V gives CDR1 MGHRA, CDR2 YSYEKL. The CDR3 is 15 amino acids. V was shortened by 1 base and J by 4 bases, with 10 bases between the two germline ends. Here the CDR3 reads CASSQARAFNEKLFF. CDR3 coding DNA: TGCGCCAGCAGCCAAGCTAGAGCATTTAATGAAAAACTGTTTTTT.

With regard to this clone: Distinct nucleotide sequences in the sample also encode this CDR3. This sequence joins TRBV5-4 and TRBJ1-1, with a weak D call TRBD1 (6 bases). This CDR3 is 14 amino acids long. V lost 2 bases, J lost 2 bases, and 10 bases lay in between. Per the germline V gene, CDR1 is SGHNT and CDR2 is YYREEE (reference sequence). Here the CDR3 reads CASSLGRGNTEAFF. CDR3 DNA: TGTGCCAGCAGCTTAGGCAGGGGAAACACTGAAGCTTTCTTT.

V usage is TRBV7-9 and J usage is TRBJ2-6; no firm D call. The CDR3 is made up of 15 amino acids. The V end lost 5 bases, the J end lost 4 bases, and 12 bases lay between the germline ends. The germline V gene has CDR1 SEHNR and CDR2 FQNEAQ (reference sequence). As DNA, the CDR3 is TGTGCCAGCAGCCCCCCTAGTATCGGGGCCAACGTCCTGACTTTC. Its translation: CASSPPSIGANVLTF. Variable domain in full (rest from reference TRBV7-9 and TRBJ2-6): DTGVSQNPRHKITKRGQNVTFRCDPISEHNRLYWYRQTLGQGPEFLTYFQNEAQLEKSRLLSDRFSAERPKGSFSTLEIQRTEQGDSAMYLCASSPPSIGANVLTFGAGSRLTVL.